One and the same sample provided the 19 T cell receptor beta chains below, sequenced in a study of blood T cell repertoires in COVID-19. Measured with immunoSEQ multiplex PCR; TCRdb has only the in-frame clones, and not every one. This table has roughly 180,000 clones, 70% to 85% appearing once. Source material: peripheral blood. All receptors come from a human donor in a cohort sampled during active COVID-19.

The V call is TRBV25-1, the J call TRBJ1-1; a weak D match, TRBD1 (5 bases). The CDR3 has 14 residues. In germline, CDR1 is MGHDK, CDR2 SYGVNS. V lost 2 bases and J lost 0, with 7 bases in between. CDR3 in amino acids: CASSEGGLNTEAFF. The CDR3 DNA follows: TGTGCCAGCAGTGAAGGGGGGTTGAACACTGAAGCTTTCTTT.

This sequence joins TRBV2 and TRBJ1-6; D possibly corresponds to TRBD1 (6 bases). V gave up 10 bases and J gave up 7 bases, with 14 bases separating them. The CDR3 sequence is 13 residues long. Germline CDR1 is SNHLY and CDR2 is FYNNEI. CDR3 in DNA: TGTGCCACCCGGGACCAGGGGAATTCACCCCTCCACTTT. Protein: CATRDQGNSPLHF.

The chain has TRBV5-6 and TRBJ2-7; 7 bases fit TRBD2. J lost 4 bases, V lost 4 bases, and 11 bases had no gene match. CDR1 and CDR2 from the germline V gene are SGHDT and YYEEEE. The CDR3 has 15 amino acids. CDR3 protein: CASSALLAIRYEQYF. CDR3 DNA: TGTGCCAGCAGCGCCCTACTAGCGATTCGATACGAGCAGTACTTC.

The gene calls are TRBV2 and TRBJ1-2; unclear D gene. The CDR3 extends over 14 amino acids. V was trimmed by 8 bases and J by 0 bases, leaving 13 bases between them. Germline V gene lookup returns CDR1 SNHLY and CDR2 FYNNEI. CDR3 sequence reads: CASWAGRTNYGYTF. The DNA of the CDR3 is TGTGCCAGCTGGGCGGGCAGAACTAACTATGGCTACACCTTC.

This clone came up once. The V gene is TRBV13, the J gene TRBJ1-1; D uncertain. CDR1 is PRHDT and CDR2 is FYEKMQ in the germline V gene (reference sequence). The ends were cut back, 0 bases at V and 1 base at J, with 6 bases in the middle. This CDR3 spans 14 amino acids. The CDR3 nucleotides are TGTGCCAGCAGCTTAGGAGCCGGGAACACTGAAGCTTTCTTT. Protein sequence: CASSLGAGNTEAFF. The full variable domain, with the rest looked up from reference TRBV13 and TRBJ1-1, is AAGVIQSPRHLIKEKRETATLKCYPIPRHDTVYWYQQGPGQDPQFLISFYEKMQSDKGSIPDRFSAQQFSDYHSELNMSSLELGDSALYFCASSLGAGNTEAFFGQGTRLTVV.

V is TRBV9 and J is TRBJ2-7, with a weak D call TRBD2 (5 bases). The germline V and J ends were trimmed by 1 base and 4 bases, with 6 bases remaining between them. The CDR3 covers 12 residues. CDR1 and CDR2 from the germline V gene are SGDLS and YYNGEE. CDR3 nucleotide sequence: TGTGCCAGCAGCGTAACGGGATACGAGCAGTACTTC. It encodes CASSVTGYEQYF.

This chain uses TRBV6-5 with TRBJ2-2; 9 bases map to TRBD2. Germline V CDR1 and CDR2: MNHEY, SVGAGI. There are 14 residues in the CDR3. With 6 bases clipped from V and 6 bases from J, the junction kept 5 bases outside the gene matches. CDR3 DNA: TGTGCCAGCAGGGCCGGGACTAGCCCCGGGGAGCTGTTTTTT. It specifies CASRAGTSPGELFF.

J is TRBJ1-5 and V is TRBV7-2; D is possibly TRBD1 (6 bases). CDR1 SGHTA and CDR2 FQGNSA come from the germline V gene. The CDR3 consists of 15 residues. Between the trimmed V and J ends, which lost 4 bases and 7 bases, there was a span of 17 bases. The CDR3 is CASSSRGASSQPQHF. The CDR3 region has the DNA TGTGCCAGCAGCTCACGGGGGGCGAGTTCGCAGCCCCAGCATTTT.

Written as DNA, the CDR3 is TGTGCCAGCAGTTACACCGACAGGGTAGGAAAAGCTTTCTTT. Translating it yields CASSYTDRVGKAFF. This chain connects TRBV6-2 or TRBV6-3 to TRBJ1-1, with 7 bases identical to TRBD1. Germline values: CDR1 MNHEY, CDR2 SVGEGT. This CDR3 comprises 14 residues. V lost 2 bases, J lost 9 bases, and 9 bases stayed unmatched.

In this sample, this clone turned up a few times. The chain links TRBV2 to TRBJ2-1; TRBD2 matches at 7 bases. The CDR3 consists of 12 residues. Germline CDR1 is SNHLY and CDR2 is FYNNEI. As DNA, the CDR3 is TGTGCTGGGAAAGCGGGGTACAATGAGCAGTTCTTC. Its protein product is CAGKAGYNEQFF.

The chain recombines TRBV5-1 with TRBJ2-1, with D perhaps matching TRBD1 (6 bases). CDR3 length: 16 residues. The germline V and J ends were trimmed by 0 bases and 2 bases, with 12 bases remaining between them. Looked up from germline, CDR1 is SGHRS and CDR2 is YFSETQ. CDR3 nucleotides: TGCGCCAGCAGCTTGGTGGCGACAGGTACCTACAATGAGCAGTTCTTC. Translation: CASSLVATGTYNEQFF.

Here the CDR3 DNA reads TGTGCCAGCAGCGCTGGCGGGAGCAACTATGGCTACACCTTC. This gives the protein CASSAGGSNYGYTF. The chain has TRBV11-2 and TRBJ1-2; D is unclear. The CDR3 has 14 residues. The germline gives CDR1 SGHAT, CDR2 FQNNGV. V lost 5 bases, J lost 2 bases, and 12 bases lay in between.

This clone was detected a few times. The rearrangement uses TRBV29-1 and TRBJ2-5, with 7 bases matching TRBD2. CDR1 is SQVTM and CDR2 is ANQGSEA in the germline V gene. The CDR3 loop spans 14 amino acids. Losses at the gene ends were 3 bases for V and 2 bases for J; bases not matched to a gene: 6. The CDR3 spells CSVELAAAQETQYF. In DNA form, the CDR3 reads TGCAGCGTTGAGCTAGCGGCTGCACAAGAGACCCAGTACTTC.

This clone was detected once. The chain links TRBV7-7 to TRBJ2-2, with a possible D match to TRBD2 (5 bases). V was clipped by 1 base and J by 4 bases, with 10 bases between them. This CDR3 has 15 residues. Germline V gene data show CDR1 as SSHAT and CDR2 as FNYEAQ (reference sequence). DNA of the CDR3: TGTGCCAGCAGCTTAGAAGGGCGGGTCACCGGGGAGCTGTTTTTT. This translates into CASSLEGRVTGELFF.

This clone has more than one count but fewer than ten. The gene calls are TRBV15 and TRBJ2-3, with 8 nucleotides matching TRBD2. J was trimmed by 6 bases and V by 5 bases; bases with no gene match: 34. Germline V gene data show CDR1 as LNHNV and CDR2 as YYDKDF (reference sequence). The CDR3 spans 23 residues. Here the CDR3 DNA reads TGTGCCACCAGCTCCCCGCCGATCGGAGGCGGTTTAGCGGGGCCCCGTTCATTGGATACGCAGTATTTT. Encoded protein: CATSSPPIGGGLAGPRSLDTQYF.

The V gene is TRBV19, the J gene TRBJ2-1, with D possibly TRBD1 on 8 matching bases. This CDR3 has 17 residues. Germline V gene lookup returns CDR1 LNHDA and CDR2 SQIVND (reference sequence). V was trimmed by 5 bases and J by 6 bases, leaving 23 bases between them. For the CDR3, the DNA is TGTGCCAGTAGTCCCGTCTCAGGGGGCAGGGGGGGCAATGAGCAGTTCTTC. Its translation is CASSPVSGGRGGNEQFF. The whole variable domain, filled in from reference TRBV19 and TRBJ2-1, reads DGGITQSPKYLFRKEGQNVTLSCEQNLNHDAMYWYRQDPGQGLRLIYYSQIVNDFQKGDIAEGYSVSREKKESFPLTVTSAQKNPTAFYLCASSPVSGGRGGNEQFFGPGTRLTVL.

The rearrangement links TRBV27 to TRBJ1-5; possible D gene TRBD1, 5 bases. V shed 4 bases and J shed 5 bases, with 9 bases lying between them. The CDR3 runs to 13 residues. Looked up from germline, CDR1 is MNHEY and CDR2 is SMNVEV (reference sequence). Here the CDR3 DNA reads TGTGCCAGCAGTTCTTCAGGGCATCAGCCCCAGCATTTT. The encoded protein is CASSSSGHQPQHF.

The V and J genes are TRBV29-1 and TRBJ2-2, with 8 bases that match TRBD1. V was pared by 3 bases and J by 4 bases, with 4 bases of the junction left unmatched. The CDR3 totals 14 residues. Germline values: CDR1 SQVTM, CDR2 ANQGSEA. DNA of the CDR3: TGCAGCGTTGAGGGGGACAGGTCCACCGGGGAGCTGTTTTTT. Protein product: CSVEGDRSTGELFF.

The rearrangement uses TRBV12-5 and TRBJ2-2, with D perhaps TRBD1 (6 bases). The CDR3 consists of 13 residues. Trimming removed 7 bases from V and 1 base from J, with 7 bases in between. Germline CDR1 and CDR2: LGHNT and FRNRAP. In nucleotides, the CDR3 is TGTGCTAGTGAGGGGGTGAACACCGGGGAGCTGTTTTTT. Residues: CASEGVNTGELFF.